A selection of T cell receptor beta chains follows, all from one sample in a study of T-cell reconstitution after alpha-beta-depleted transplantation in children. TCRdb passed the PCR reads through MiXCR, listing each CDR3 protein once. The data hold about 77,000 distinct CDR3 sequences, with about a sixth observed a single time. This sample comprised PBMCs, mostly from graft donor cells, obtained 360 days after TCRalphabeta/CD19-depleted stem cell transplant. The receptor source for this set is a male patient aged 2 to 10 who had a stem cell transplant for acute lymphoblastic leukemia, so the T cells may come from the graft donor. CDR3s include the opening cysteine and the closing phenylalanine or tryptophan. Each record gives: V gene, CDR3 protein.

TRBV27,CASRDGTSGSGRQFF
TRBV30,CAWSIRRSETQYF
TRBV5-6,CASSLQVWLAGGTDTQYF
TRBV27,CASSPRGAYNEQFF
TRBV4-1,CASSQGAREETQYF
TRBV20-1,CSASLIGYEQYF
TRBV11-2,CASSLAGTGELFF
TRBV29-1,CSVELAVGTDTQYF
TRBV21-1,CASSIPGLPSGEQYF
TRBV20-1,CSARGRRGRSSYNEQFF
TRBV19,CASRKTSGSSYNEQFF
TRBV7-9,CASSFSGQQETQYF
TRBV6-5,CASSFGPLNSPLHF
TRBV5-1,CASSLMGQGKYYYGYTF
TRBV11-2,CASSLMAGGGTDTQYF
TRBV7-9,CASSFNVYGYTF
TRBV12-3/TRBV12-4,CASSSRTVGNIQYF
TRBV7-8,CASSLEGHNTGELFF
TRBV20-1,CSAKGQGSPSGANVLTF
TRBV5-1,CASSSGQGPGNEQFF
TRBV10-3,CAISGGGSYEQYF
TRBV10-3,CAISSLGEGDNEQFF
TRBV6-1,CASSEKGTSGFWNIYNEQFF